A single T cell receptor (beta chain) is shown here with its context. This sample stems from a study of blood T cell repertoires in COVID-19. Study context: Both acute and convalescent COVID-19 samples were obtained from the United States, Italy and Spain. T cells, B-cell-depleted T cells, or PBMCs provided the cDNA or gDNA that served as material.

V was pared by 0 bases and J by 4 bases, with 7 bases of the junction left unmatched. Germline V CDR1 and CDR2: MNHEY, SMNVEV (reference sequence). This CDR3 region has 17 residues. Original processing notes: Reference gene primer amplification gave estimated nucleated cell counts. The table came from immunoSEQ multiplex PCR; TCRdb's copy has only in-frame clones and leaves some out. D and trimming were read from the DNA, whereas the V and J calls and clone size are those reported in that table. Of a few hundred thousand clones listed, roughly 80% are singletons. The source of this sequence is a woman under 30 with acute or convalescent COVID-19. The sample consisted of peripheral blood. This chain links TRBV27 with TRBJ2-5; TRBD1 matches 11 bases. The CDR3 DNA is TGTGCCAGCAGTTTATCTCTGGACGGGACAGGGGGAGAGACCCAGTACTTC. Encoded protein: CASSLSLDGTGGETQYF.